This TCR beta chain is from a study of control samples from healthy donors and cancer patients. TCRdb's copy holds only in-frame clones and misses some; the assay was immunoSEQ multiplex PCR. The data contain tens of thousands of clones, approximately 89% of them singletons. The V end lost 8 bases, the J end lost 3 bases, and 13 bases lay between the germline ends. CDR3 size: 13 residues. CDR1 and CDR2 from the germline V gene are ENHRY and SYGVKD. This clonotype was obtained from a young man with colorectal cancer. V usage is TRBV10-3 and J usage is TRBJ1-2; D not certain. The sequencing sample was made of PBMCs. The CDR3 loop reads CAIFNQADYGYTF. The CDR3 DNA sequence: TGTGCCATCTTCAATCAGGCGGACTATGGCTACACCTTC.